Reported below is one TCR beta chain. Antigen unknown. Measured with immunoSEQ multiplex PCR; TCRdb has only the in-frame clones, and not every one. The sample lists about 25,000 clones; 86% were seen once. This sample was taken from a study of T cells in localized non-small cell lung cancer. The CDR3 spans 15 residues. Per the germline V gene, CDR1 is MNHNS and CDR2 is SASEGT. Trimming took 4 bases from V and 7 from J, leaving 17 bases between them. Study-level points and caveats: Longer overall survival was linked to higher blood T cell density. Clonality peaked in uninvolved adjacent lung rather than tumor.

This material consisted of peripheral blood, taken before any cancer treatment. The clonotype comes from a female donor of 60 years or more with stage I lung adenocarcinoma. The chain recombines TRBV6-1 with TRBJ1-3; no reliable D call. CDR3 residues: CASSGREVARNTIYF. CDR3 DNA sequence: TGTGCCAGCAGTGGTAGGGAGGTGGCAAGGAACACCATATATTTT.